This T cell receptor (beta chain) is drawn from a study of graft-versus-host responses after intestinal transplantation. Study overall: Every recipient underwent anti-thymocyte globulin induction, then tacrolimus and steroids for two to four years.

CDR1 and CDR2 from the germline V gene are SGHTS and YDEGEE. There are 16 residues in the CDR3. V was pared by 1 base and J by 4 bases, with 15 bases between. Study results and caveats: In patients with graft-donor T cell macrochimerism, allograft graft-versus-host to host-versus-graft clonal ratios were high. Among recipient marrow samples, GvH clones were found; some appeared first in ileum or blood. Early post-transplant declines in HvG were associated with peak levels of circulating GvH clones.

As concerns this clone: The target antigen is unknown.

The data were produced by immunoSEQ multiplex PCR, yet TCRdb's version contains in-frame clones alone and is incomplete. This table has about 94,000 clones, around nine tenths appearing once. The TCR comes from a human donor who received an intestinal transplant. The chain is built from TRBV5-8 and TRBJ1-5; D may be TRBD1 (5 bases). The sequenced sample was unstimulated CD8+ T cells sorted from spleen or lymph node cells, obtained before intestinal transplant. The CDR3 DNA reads TGTGCCAGCAGCTTGTGGGGGGGGAGGGGAAATCAGCCCCAGCATTTT. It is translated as CASSLWGGRGNQPQHF.